These 9 T cell receptor beta chains share one sample of origin, sequenced in a study of blood T cell repertoires in COVID-19 (dated by TCRdb to 2019 to 2021). The receptor library was made with the immunoSEQ multiplex PCR assay. TCRdb provides this immuneACCESS table in a form limited to in-frame rearrangements. Some clones are lacking; in checked studies, under half of them reflect an unresolved V gene, and why the rest are absent is not known. This sample lists 78,000 or so clones; around 83% were detected once. Roughly 6% of the sample belongs to the ten largest clones. Material: peripheral blood. The receptors originated from a woman aged 60-70 years with acute or convalescent COVID-19.

This clone appeared a single time. V gene TRBV6-5 combines with J gene TRBJ2-1, with 7 bases fitting TRBD1. Germline CDR1 and CDR2: MNHEY and SVGAGI. This CDR3 has 12 residues. V lost 5 bases, J lost 8 bases, and 3 bases stayed unmatched. CDR3: CASSLQGDEQFF. In DNA, the CDR3 is TGTGCCAGCAGTCTTCAGGGGGATGAGCAGTTCTTC.

The rearrangement uses TRBV11-2 and TRBJ2-3, with no clear D. CDR3 length: 12 residues. Trimming stripped 2 bases from V and 6 bases from J, with 6 bases between. Germline CDR1 and CDR2: SGHAT and FQNNGV. The CDR3 protein is CASSLSEDTQYF. CDR3 sequence (DNA): TGTGCCAGCAGCTTATCCGAGGATACGCAGTATTTT. Combining the CDR3 with reference TRBV11-2 and TRBJ2-3 gives the whole variable domain EAGVAQSPRYKIIEKRQSVAFWCNPISGHATLYWYQQILGQGPKLLIQFQNNGVVDDSQLPKDRFSAERLKGVDSTLKIQPAKLEDSAVYLCASSLSEDTQYFGPGTRLTVL.

The chain uses TRBV19 and TRBJ1-5, with D possibly being TRBD1 (5 bases). CDR3 length: 17 residues. Between the trimmed V and J ends, which lost 1 base and 4 bases, there was a span of 17 bases. The germline V gene has CDR1 LNHDA and CDR2 SQIVND (reference sequence). This CDR3 reads CASSIGNVGAPNQPQHF. The CDR3 DNA is TGTGCCAGTAGTATAGGGAATGTAGGGGCTCCGAATCAGCCCCAGCATTTT.

The chain carries TRBV27 and TRBJ1-1, with 9 positions matching TRBD1. The CDR3 has 15 residues. V lost 2 bases and J lost 4; bases outside the gene matches: 5. In germline, CDR1 is MNHEY, CDR2 SMNVEV (reference sequence). The CDR3 reads CASSLGQGTGTEAFF. In nucleotides, the CDR3 is TGTGCCAGCAGTTTAGGACAGGGGACGGGCACTGAAGCTTTCTTT.

As regards this clone: The same CDR3 is also encoded by other DNA sequences in this sample. V gene TRBV10-3 combines with J gene TRBJ1-5, with TRBD1 identical over 9 bases. CDR1 and CDR2 from the germline V gene are ENHRY and SYGVKD. V was clipped by 6 bases and J by 0 bases; unmatched bases: 3. CDR3 size: 15 residues. The CDR3 sequence is CAISRTGDSNQPQHF. The CDR3 nucleotides read TGTGCCATCAGCCGGACAGGGGATAGCAATCAGCCCCAGCATTTT.

The chain has TRBV5-1 and TRBJ1-3, with 9 positions matching TRBD1. Trimming removed 3 bases from V and 8 bases from J; junction bases left unmatched: 6. Germline CDR1 and CDR2: SGHRS and YFSETQ. The CDR3 has 14 residues. The CDR3: CASSSGQGRHTIYF. The CDR3 bases are TGCGCCAGCAGCTCTGGACAGGGGAGACACACCATATATTTT.

The V gene is TRBV2, the J gene TRBJ1-2; no definite D call. CDR1 and CDR2 from the germline V gene are SNHLY and FYNNEI. The length of the CDR3 is 13 residues. Trimming took off 2 bases at V and 1 base at J, with 5 bases between the two ends. In nucleotides, the CDR3 is TGTGCCAGCAGTGAACGGGTTAACTATGGCTACACCTTC. Protein product: CASSERVNYGYTF.

V is TRBV5-1 and J is TRBJ2-1; 8 nucleotides align to TRBD1. J gave up 5 bases and V 1 base, and 14 bases lay outside the gene matches. The germline gives CDR1 SGHRS, CDR2 YFSETQ. CDR3 length: 18 residues. CDR3 protein: CASSLWSGGQGANNEQFF. The CDR3 coding sequence is TGCGCCAGCAGCTTGTGGTCGGGTGGTCAGGGGGCAAACAATGAGCAGTTCTTC.

The chain links TRBV6-1 to TRBJ1-3; 7 bases are shared with TRBD1. The germline V gene encodes CDR1 MNHNS and CDR2 SASEGT. V lost 4 bases to trimming and J lost 1 base; unmatched junction nucleotides: 13. The CDR3 extends over 18 amino acids. The CDR3: CASSVSPRGGASGNTIYF. The CDR3 coding sequence is TGTGCCAGCAGTGTGTCCCCGAGAGGGGGCGCTTCTGGAAACACCATATATTTT.